What follows are 31 T cell receptor beta chains derived from one specimen sequenced in a study of blood T cell repertoires in COVID-19 (dated by TCRdb to about 2020). To prepare the library, the immunoSEQ multiplex PCR assay was applied. TCRdb mirrors the immuneACCESS table, restricted to in-frame sequences. Some clones are absent from its copies; in checked studies, under half trace to an unresolved V gene, and the reason for the others is unknown. For this sample the table gives 18,000 or so clones, of which 70% to 90% were detected only once. Roughly 10% of the sample rests with the top ten. Specimen: peripheral blood. These receptors originate from a man in his forties or fifties with active COVID-19.

CDR3 nucleotides: TGTGCCAGCCCAGGGGGAATCTACTATGGCTACACCTTC. Translating gives CASPGGIYYGYTF. J is TRBJ1-2 and V is TRBV11-1; TRBD1 aligns across 7 bases. The CDR3 extends over 13 amino acids. Per the germline V gene, CDR1 is SGHAT and CDR2 is FQDESV (reference sequence). After removal of 8 bases from V and 3 bases from J, the junction contained 6 bases not matched to a gene. The full variable domain, its missing parts supplied by reference TRBV11-1 and TRBJ1-2, is EAEVAQSPRYKITEKSQAVAFWCDPISGHATLYWYRQILGQGPELLVQFQDESVVDDSQLPKDRFSAERLKGVDSTLKIQPAELGDSAMYLCASPGGIYYGYTFGSGTRLTVV.

The chain is built from TRBV29-1 and TRBJ1-2; D is possibly TRBD1 (6 bases). Germline lookup yields CDR1 SQVTM and CDR2 ANQGSEA. The length of the CDR3 is 15 residues. The ends were cut back, 6 bases at V and 3 bases at J, with 20 bases in the middle. CDR3 DNA sequence: TGCAGCGTGCGAATATCAGGGGTTGTACACTATGGCTACACCTTC. Its translation: CSVRISGVVHYGYTF.

This clone was observed a few times. The chain is built from TRBV27 and TRBJ2-5; tentatively, D is TRBD2 (6 bases). The CDR3 totals 14 residues. Germline assignment: CDR1 MNHEY and CDR2 SMNVEV (reference sequence). The V gene lost 4 bases and the J gene lost 2 bases, with 11 bases spanning the gap. CDR3 sequence: CASSSRDWQETQYF. The CDR3 DNA reads as TGTGCCAGCAGTTCCCGGGACTGGCAAGAGACCCAGTACTTC.

This clone was counted a few times. The rearrangement uses TRBV5-1 and TRBJ1-4, with no clear D. The germline CDR1 and CDR2 sequences are SGHRS and YFSETQ. V was trimmed by 4 bases and J by 8 bases, leaving 15 bases between them. This CDR3 spans 14 amino acids. The CDR3 is CASSPHGVEEKLFF. The CDR3 region has the DNA TGCGCCAGCAGCCCCCACGGGGTGGAAGAAAAACTGTTTTTT.

J is TRBJ2-7 and V is TRBV4-1, with D perhaps TRBD2 (6 bases). With 0 bases removed from V and 1 base from J, the gap between germline ends came to 13 bases. The CDR3 contains 16 residues. In germline, CDR1 is MGHRA, CDR2 YSYEKL. DNA for the CDR3: TGCGCCAGCAGCCAAGAATTAACTAGCCTATCCTACGAGCAGTACTTC. Encoded protein: CASSQELTSLSYEQYF.

J is TRBJ1-1 and V is TRBV18; weak D call: TRBD1 (5 bases). The length of the CDR3 is 16 residues. V lost 1 base and J 0 bases, leaving 12 bases between the germline ends. Germline V CDR1 and CDR2: KGHSH, LQKENI. The CDR3 DNA reads as TGTGCCAGCTCACCACGCAGGGCCCTCATGAACACTGAAGCTTTCTTT. Its protein product is CASSPRRALMNTEAFF.

The chain has TRBV7-2 and TRBJ1-1; D might be TRBD1 (5 bases). Germline-derived CDR1 and CDR2 are SGHTA and FQGNSA. With 9 bases removed from V and 5 bases from J, the gap between germline ends came to 16 bases. The CDR3 sequence is 13 residues long. CDR3 in amino acids: CASKMGGRTEAFF. The CDR3 coding sequence is TGTGCCAGTAAAATGGGGGGGAGGACTGAAGCTTTCTTT.

The chain is built from TRBV27 and TRBJ2-2, with 13 bases identical to TRBD2. This CDR3 is built from 17 residues. Germline V gene lookup returns CDR1 MNHEY and CDR2 SMNVEV (reference sequence). The V gene end was trimmed by 2 bases and the J gene end by 4 bases; junction bases not matched to a gene: 4. CDR3 in DNA: TGTGCCAGCAGTTTAGCCCGACTAGCGGGAGGCACCGGGGAGCTGTTTTTT. This translates into CASSLARLAGGTGELFF.

The V gene is TRBV7-9, the J gene TRBJ2-1, with a tentative D call TRBD2 (5 bases). The CDR3 runs to 14 residues. Per germline, CDR1 SEHNR and CDR2 FQNEAQ (reference sequence). Trimming removed 3 bases from V and 7 bases from J, with 13 bases in between. As DNA, the CDR3 is TGTGCCAGCAGCTTGACTATTTCATCGAATGAGCAGTTCTTC. As protein: CASSLTISSNEQFF.

This clone was counted a single time. The chain joins TRBV6-5 to TRBJ2-2, with a weak D call TRBD1 (6 bases). This CDR3 has 15 residues. Trimming left V 1 base short and J 4 bases short, with 10 bases between. Germline-derived CDR1 and CDR2 are MNHEY and SVGAGI. The DNA of the CDR3 is TGTGCCAGCAGTTACTACAGGGTGGGCACCGGGGAGCTGTTTTTT. Translation: CASSYYRVGTGELFF.

The rearrangement uses TRBV4-1 and TRBJ2-5, with TRBD2 matching over 9 bases. CDR1 MGHRA and CDR2 YSYEKL come from the germline V gene. The CDR3 consists of 17 residues. Trimming removed 0 bases from V and 1 base from J; junction bases left unmatched: 6. The CDR3 reads CASSQDRAGGIQETQYF. The DNA for the CDR3 is TGCGCCAGCAGCCAAGATAGGGCGGGAGGGATCCAAGAGACCCAGTACTTC.

The chain carries TRBV18 and TRBJ2-5; 8 bases line up with TRBD1. There are 13 residues in the CDR3. Germline V gene sequence: CDR1 KGHSH, CDR2 LQKENI. V shed 6 bases, J shed 5 bases, and the junction held 5 bases outside the gene matches. CDR3 bases: TGTGCCAGCTCTGGACAGGGAAGGGAGACCCAGTACTTC. Protein: CASSGQGRETQYF. The whole variable domain, filled in from reference TRBV18 and TRBJ2-5, reads NAGVMQNPRHLVRRRGQEARLRCSPMKGHSHVYWYRQLPEEGLKFMVYLQKENIIDESGMPKERFSAEFPKEGPSILRIQQVVRGDSAAYFCASSGQGRETQYFGPGTRLLVL.

The chain joins TRBV7-2 to TRBJ1-3; the D gene is possibly TRBD1 (6 bases). The V gene's germline CDR1 is SGHTA and CDR2 FQGNSA. The length of the CDR3 is 16 residues. Trimming stripped 0 bases from V and 0 bases from J, with 9 bases between. The CDR3 loop reads CASSLATGLSGNTIYF. CDR3 DNA sequence: TGTGCCAGCAGCTTAGCGACAGGTCTCTCTGGAAACACCATATATTTT.

The chain couples TRBV18 to TRBJ2-2, with 10 bases identical to TRBD2. V shed 4 bases and J 11 bases; nucleotides not matched to a gene: 13. Germline V gene sequence: CDR1 KGHSH, CDR2 LQKENI. This CDR3 comprises 16 residues. Written as DNA, the CDR3 is TGTGCCAGCTCACTTCCGGGACTAGCGTCGCTAGGAGAGCTGTTTTTT. Translating gives CASSLPGLASLGELFF.

This chain connects TRBV30 to TRBJ2-7; tentative D call: TRBD1 (6 bases). Trimming removed 2 bases from V and 6 bases from J, with 8 bases in between. The CDR3 is made up of 11 amino acids. Germline-derived CDR1 and CDR2 are GTSNPN and SVGIG (reference sequence). This CDR3 reads CAWSYRAEQYF. The DNA of the CDR3 is TGTGCCTGGAGTTACAGGGCCGAGCAGTACTTC. The full variable domain, its missing parts supplied by reference TRBV30 and TRBJ2-7, is SQTIHQWPATLVQPVGSPLSLECTVEGTSNPNLYWYRQAAGRGLQLLFYSVGIGQISSEVPQNLSASRPQDRQFILSSKKLLLSDSGFYLCAWSYRAEQYFGPGTRLTVT.

V and J are TRBV15 and TRBJ1-3; no reliable D call. The CDR3 is made up of 16 amino acids. Trimming cost V 5 bases and J 0 bases, with 14 bases left between them. Germline CDR1 is LNHNV and CDR2 is YYDKDF (reference sequence). DNA for the CDR3: TGTGCCACCAGCGCTCGACAAATTAGCTCTGGAAACACCATATATTTT. It codes for CATSARQISSGNTIYF.

The genes are TRBV29-1 and TRBJ2-2; 9 bases are a match to TRBD1. J was trimmed by 4 bases and V by 0 bases; bases with no gene match: 6. The germline CDR1 and CDR2 sequences are SQVTM and ANQGSEA. This CDR3 region has 16 residues. CDR3 protein: CSVEDPGQGSTGELFF. The CDR3 DNA sequence: TGCAGCGTTGAAGATCCGGGACAGGGTAGCACCGGGGAGCTGTTTTTT.

The table lists this clone with a few counts. The V gene is TRBV19, the J gene TRBJ1-1; unclear D gene. CDR3 length: 13 amino acids. The ends were cut back, 3 bases at V and 4 bases at J, with 9 bases in the middle. The V gene's germline CDR1 is LNHDA and CDR2 SQIVND (reference sequence). CDR3 amino acids: CASSIKRGTEAFF. The CDR3 nucleotides read TGTGCCAGTAGTATTAAGCGGGGCACTGAAGCTTTCTTT.

The V and J genes are TRBV21-1 and TRBJ2-1; TRBD1 reflects the table's D call only, with no check against the DNA. TRBV21-1 is marked as a pseudogene. This CDR3 has 17 amino acids. The chain's CDR3 is CASSTQTQGGYLNEQFF. For the CDR3, the DNA is TGTGCCAGCAGCACGCAGACACAGGGGGGGTATCTTAATGAGCAGTTCTTC.

This clone is medium-sized within its sample. Within the sample, other DNA sequences also encode this same CDR3. This chain connects TRBV27 to TRBJ2-3, with D tentatively TRBD2 (5 bases). V lost 5 bases and J lost 6, with 15 bases in between. The CDR3 has 14 amino acids. Germline CDR1 and CDR2: MNHEY and SMNVEV (reference sequence). CDR3 bases: TGTGCCAGCAGTGAAAGAGCCGGCGGGGATACGCAGTATTTT. Residues: CASSERAGGDTQYF.

The chain recombines TRBV6-2 or TRBV6-3 with TRBJ1-2; possibly TRBD1 for D (5 bases). Germline V CDR1 and CDR2: MNHEY, SVGEGT. This CDR3 is 13 amino acids long. V was cut by 2 bases and J by 4 bases, with 8 bases left in between. The CDR3 nucleotides read TGTGCCAGCAGTTACGACAGCCTCTATGGCTACACCTTC. Residues: CASSYDSLYGYTF.

This chain links TRBV5-8 with TRBJ2-3; D is possibly TRBD2 (5 bases). From germline, CDR1 is SGHTS and CDR2 YDEGEE. CDR3 length: 13 residues. V was pared by 4 bases and J by 4 bases, with 10 bases between. The DNA of the CDR3 is TGTGCCAGCAGCACCCTAGCCGCAGATACGCAGTATTTT. Its protein product is CASSTLAADTQYF. Full variable domain (rest looked up from reference TRBV5-8 and TRBJ2-3): EAGVTQSPTHLIKTRGQQATLRCSPISGHTSVYWYQQALGLGLQFLLWYDEGEERNRGNFPPRFSGRQFPNYSSELNVNALELEDSALYLCASSTLAADTQYFGPGTRLTVL.

The rearrangement links TRBV7-2 to TRBJ1-2; D is unclear. Per the germline V gene, CDR1 is SGHTA and CDR2 is FQGNSA. This CDR3 has 17 residues. Trimming removed 1 base from V and 0 bases from J, with 15 bases in between. The CDR3 DNA follows: TGTGCCAGCAGCTTAGAGCGCCACCCATTACCTAACTATGGCTACACCTTC. Translated: CASSLERHPLPNYGYTF. Full variable domain (missing parts from reference TRBV7-2 and TRBJ1-2): GAGVSQSPSNKVTEKGKDVELRCDPISGHTALYWYRQSLGQGLEFLIYFQGNSAPDKSGLPSDRFSAERTGGSVSTLTIQRTQQEDSAVYLCASSLERHPLPNYGYTFGSGTRLTVV.

This chain connects TRBV5-4 to TRBJ2-7; TRBD1 agrees at 9 bases. Trimming removed 3 bases from V and 1 base from J; junction bases left unmatched: 2. This CDR3 comprises 14 residues. The germline CDR1 and CDR2 sequences are SGHNT and YYREEE (reference sequence). The CDR3 region has the DNA TGTGCCAGCAGCTCGACAGGGGGTTCCTACGAGCAGTACTTC. It is translated as CASSSTGGSYEQYF.

The chain combines TRBV20-1 with TRBJ1-5; 7 bases agree with TRBD1. Germline CDR1 DFQATT, CDR2 SNEGSKA (reference sequence). V lost 3 bases, J lost 4 bases, and 6 bases stayed unmatched. The CDR3 consists of 14 residues. This chain's CDR3 is CSASRGGNNQPQHF. The CDR3 region has the DNA TGCAGTGCTAGTCGAGGGGGCAATAATCAGCCCCAGCATTTT.

The chain employs TRBV6-5 and TRBJ1-6; D unresolved. The CDR3 has 15 amino acids. CDR1 and CDR2 from the germline V gene are MNHEY and SVGAGI. Trimming removed 2 bases from V and 5 bases from J, with 10 bases in between. CDR3 in amino acids: CASSYETGNNSPLHF. CDR3 in DNA: TGTGCCAGCAGTTACGAGACGGGGAATAATTCACCCCTCCACTTT.

The V gene is TRBV18, the J gene TRBJ2-3; D perhaps matches TRBD2 (6 bases). V lost 3 bases and J 4 bases, leaving 11 bases between the germline ends. The CDR3 loop spans 14 amino acids. The germline CDR1 and CDR2 sequences are KGHSH and LQKENI. CDR3 nucleotides: TGTGCCAGCTCACCTTCTAGCGTTCCAGATACGCAGTATTTT. The encoded protein is CASSPSSVPDTQYF.

This chain connects TRBV29-1 to TRBJ2-1; 13 bases match TRBD2. Germline CDR1 and CDR2: SQVTM and ANQGSEA. V lost 7 bases to trimming and J lost 10 bases; unmatched junction nucleotides: 7. The CDR3 runs 13 residues. CDR3 amino acids: CSGTSGRMNEQFF. In nucleotides, the CDR3 is TGCAGCGGGACTAGCGGGAGAATGAACGAGCAGTTCTTC.

J is TRBJ2-7 and V is TRBV27; maybe TRBD1 (5 bases). V was trimmed by 5 bases and J by 2 bases, leaving 13 bases between them. Germline V CDR1 and CDR2: MNHEY, SMNVEV (reference sequence). The CDR3 spans 14 residues. Written as DNA, the CDR3 is TGTGCCAGCAGTGGGGCAGGGATACCCTACGAGCAGTACTTC. Protein: CASSGAGIPYEQYF.

There are a few counts of this clone. The CDR3 coding sequence is TGTGCCAGCAGCTCCAACTACGAGCAGTACTTC. Translation gives CASSSNYEQYF. The chain links TRBV7-9 to TRBJ2-7, with unresolved D. V dropped 4 bases and J dropped 3 bases, with 4 bases sitting between them. Germline CDR1 SEHNR, CDR2 FQNEAQ (reference sequence). The CDR3 sequence is 11 residues long.

The chain couples TRBV29-1 to TRBJ2-1, with D unresolved. Germline-derived CDR1 and CDR2 are SQVTM and ANQGSEA. The ends were cut back, 2 bases at V and 4 bases at J, with 3 bases in the middle. This CDR3 spans 11 amino acids. In DNA form, the CDR3 reads TGCAGCGTTGAACTTTACAATGAGCAGTTCTTC. Residues: CSVELYNEQFF.